This T cell receptor beta chain originates from a study of neurological immune-mediated disorders. Study-wide results and caveats: The study found no CDR3 amino acid sequences shared by expanded clones across subjects, suggesting private repertoires in all groups.

The authors made cDNA by 5'RACE with 10-nucleotide random UMIs. TCRdb passed the 5' RACE reads through MiXCR, listing each CDR3 protein once. Of 45,000 or so distinct CDR3 sequences listed, about 22% are singletons. Worth noting for this clonotype: Its antigen is not identified.

There are 12 residues in the CDR3. V lost 2 bases and J 2 bases, leaving 3 bases between the germline ends. Described time point: technical triplicate 3. Sequencing was performed on PBMCs. The J gene is TRBJ2-5, the V gene TRBV12-3 or TRBV12-4; D unresolved. This receptor was obtained from a man between 60 and 75 years old with HTLV-1-associated myelopathy (HAM/TSP). In DNA, the CDR3 is TGTGCCAGCAGTTTACATCAAGAGACCCAGTACTTC. Translated, it gives CASSLHQETQYF.